This T cell receptor (beta chain) came from a study of cytomegalovirus exposure and HLA in healthy donors. General study findings and limits: TCR beta V segments were, for the most part, productive about 87% or about 30% of the time in an earlier analysis.

The study ran its PCR with 60 Vbeta and 13 Jbeta primers. The table came from immunoSEQ multiplex PCR; TCRdb's copy has only in-frame clones and leaves some out. In the table there are around 80,000 clones, around 60% of which are singletons. The CDR3 length is 16 residues. Per the germline V gene, CDR1 is SGHAT and CDR2 is FQDESV (reference sequence). Trimming took 2 bases from V and 4 from J, leaving 17 bases between them. With respect to this clone: Antigen unknown.

The donors gave bone marrow, and they were healthy. Sample: PBMCs. The chain links TRBV11-1 to TRBJ1-1; D remains ambiguous. This receptor was identified in a male donor in good health and CMV-seropositive. Here the CDR3 DNA reads TGTGCCAGCAGCTTATTGGGTGAGGGAGATGGCACTGAAGCTTTCTTT. It is translated as CASSLLGEGDGTEAFF.